Listed below are T cell receptor beta chains from one sample, sequenced in a study of vaccination and CD4 T cells after COVID-19. TCRdb called the PCR reads again in MiXCR, with one record for every CDR3 protein. The sample includes fewer than 20,000 distinct CDR3 sequences, 40% to 65% seen only once; the top ten take around a sixth. Their specific antigens are unknown. The specimen was CD4+ T cells from blood, cultured in vitro, collected before SARS-CoV-2 vaccination. Receptors were obtained from a human donor who had recovered from COVID-19. Both conserved end residues are trimmed from each CDR3. D genes are given only for firm matches. Clone size appears in some rows only: once, few, many, or a class for an expanded clone.

CDR3aa	d_gene	v_gene	j_gene	abundance
ASSRLAGVGDEQF	TRBD2	TRBV7-2	TRBJ2-1	-
ASSPTGTGYNQPQH	TRBD1	TRBV12-3/TRBV12-4	TRBJ1-5	-
ASSSLRQGSSYEQY	TRBD1	TRBV28	TRBJ2-7	few
ASSEASLLGNTEAF	-	TRBV6-1	TRBJ1-1	few
ASSPPGPLPNEQY	-	TRBV7-9	TRBJ2-7	-
AINGGTYGYT	-	TRBV10-3	TRBJ1-2	-
ASRLLRGRGTDLD	-	TRBV2	TRBJ2-7	-
ASSPDGLYSPQH	-	TRBV6-1	TRBJ1-5	-
ASSLGHSYEQY	-	TRBV5-4	TRBJ2-7	-
ASSLAGQIYGYT	-	TRBV7-9	TRBJ1-2	-
SGRTSGTDTQY	TRBD2	TRBV20-1	TRBJ2-3	-
SAIRVVFSDTQY	-	TRBV20-1	TRBJ2-3	-
ASSPGREITEAF	-	TRBV7-8	TRBJ1-1	few
ASSGSGGYT	-	TRBV28	TRBJ1-2	-
ASHYRGLNGYT	TRBD1	TRBV6-2/TRBV6-3	TRBJ1-2	-
ASSSRLDRGPGEQY	TRBD1	TRBV11-2	TRBJ2-7	-
ASSHGTGEYEQY	-	TRBV7-2	TRBJ2-7	-
ASSPDRGGQPQH	TRBD1	TRBV27	TRBJ1-5	-
ASSLDAGRGYGYT	-	TRBV7-2	TRBJ1-2	few
SVEDGSSGNTIY	-	TRBV29-1	TRBJ1-3	-
SARTSVQGWGGEQF	TRBD2	TRBV20-1	TRBJ2-1	-
ASSQGSREAF	-	TRBV2	TRBJ1-1	-
SAEETSHNEQF	-	TRBV20-1	TRBJ2-1	-
ATSRTAGGEQY	-	TRBV24-1	TRBJ2-7	-
ASSSTPGRQPQH	-	TRBV7-2	TRBJ1-5	-
ASRYPGSYEQY	-	TRBV7-2	TRBJ2-7	few
SARDRTGGGYT	-	TRBV20-1	TRBJ1-2	-
ASSPLRGPYGYT	-	TRBV28	TRBJ1-2	few
ASSKTGGLYNEQF	TRBD1	TRBV6-1	TRBJ2-1	-
ASSLVGQGGILGGYT	TRBD1	TRBV7-8	TRBJ1-2	-
ASSPRDTLSNQPQH	-	TRBV6-1	TRBJ1-5	once
ASIDDASPSGANVLT	-	TRBV19	TRBJ2-6	-
ASSPARGEAF	-	TRBV18	TRBJ1-1	few
ASSYVRQVREQF	-	TRBV6-5	TRBJ2-1	-
AWGLGGERNSPLH	-	TRBV30	TRBJ1-6	-
ASSPEHGNTEAF	-	TRBV18	TRBJ1-1	-
ASSLGGTGEAF	TRBD1	TRBV7-9	TRBJ1-1	few
ASSATGKANEQY	-	TRBV7-2	TRBJ2-7	once
ASSLNPRETQY	-	TRBV7-3	TRBJ2-5	few
ATSATGRAGELF	-	TRBV24-1	TRBJ2-2	-
ASSYYQGVGRPQH	TRBD1	TRBV6-5	TRBJ1-5	-
ASSPGQGFFQETQY	TRBD1	TRBV11-3	TRBJ2-5	-
SATGLAGYNEQF	TRBD2	TRBV20-1	TRBJ2-1	-
ASAGTGSYEQY	TRBD1	TRBV18	TRBJ2-7	-
ASSENRGQGGYGYT	TRBD1	TRBV2	TRBJ1-2	-
ASSFETSGINEQY	TRBD2	TRBV6-5	TRBJ2-7	-
ASGTQDTQY	-	TRBV11-2	TRBJ2-3	-
ASSSDLRGSPLH	-	TRBV11-2	TRBJ1-6	-
ASSLGRGSYSNQPQH	-	TRBV7-2	TRBJ1-5	-
ASTSPGTSGRNEQF	TRBD2	TRBV28	TRBJ2-1	-
ASSDKNMNTEAF	-	TRBV6-1	TRBJ1-1	-
ASSLVGQNTEAF	-	TRBV11-3	TRBJ1-1	-
ASSLSAIGTGGYGYT	TRBD1	TRBV27	TRBJ1-2	few
ASSKWWESGSQPQH	-	TRBV21-1	TRBJ1-5	-